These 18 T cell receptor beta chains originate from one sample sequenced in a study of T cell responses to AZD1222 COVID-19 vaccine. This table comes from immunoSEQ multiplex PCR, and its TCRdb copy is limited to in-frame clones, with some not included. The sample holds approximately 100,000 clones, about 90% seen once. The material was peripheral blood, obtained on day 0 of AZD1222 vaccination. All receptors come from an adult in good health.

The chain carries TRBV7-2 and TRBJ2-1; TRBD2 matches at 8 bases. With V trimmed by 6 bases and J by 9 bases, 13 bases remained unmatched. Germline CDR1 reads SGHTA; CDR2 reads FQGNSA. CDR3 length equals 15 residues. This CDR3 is CASSQSGGHRVEQFF. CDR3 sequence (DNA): TGTGCCAGCAGTCAAAGCGGGGGTCACCGGGTTGAGCAGTTCTTC. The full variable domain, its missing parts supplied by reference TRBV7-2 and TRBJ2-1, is GAGVSQSPSNKVTEKGKDVELRCDPISGHTALYWYRQSLGQGLEFLIYFQGNSAPDKSGLPSDRFSAERTGGSVSTLTIQRTQQEDSAVYLCASSQSGGHRVEQFFGPGTRLTVL.

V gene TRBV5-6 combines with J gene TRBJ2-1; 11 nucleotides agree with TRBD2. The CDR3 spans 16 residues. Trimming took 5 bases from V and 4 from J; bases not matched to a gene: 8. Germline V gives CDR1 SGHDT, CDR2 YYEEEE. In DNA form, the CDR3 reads TGTGCCAGCAGTCATGGACTAGCGGGCCCATACAATGAGCAGTTCTTC. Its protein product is CASSHGLAGPYNEQFF. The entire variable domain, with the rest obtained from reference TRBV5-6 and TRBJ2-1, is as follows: DAGVTQSPTHLIKTRGQQVTLRCSPKSGHDTVSWYQQALGQGPQFIFQYYEEEERQRGNFPDRFSGHQFPNYSSELNVNALLLGDSALYLCASSHGLAGPYNEQFFGPGTRLTVL.

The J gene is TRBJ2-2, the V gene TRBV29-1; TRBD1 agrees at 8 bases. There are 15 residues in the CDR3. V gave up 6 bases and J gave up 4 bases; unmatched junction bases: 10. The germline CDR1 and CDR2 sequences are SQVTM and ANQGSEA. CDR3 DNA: TGCAGCGTCAATGCAGGGGGCCCGGTCACCGGGGAGCTGTTTTTT. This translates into CSVNAGGPVTGELFF.

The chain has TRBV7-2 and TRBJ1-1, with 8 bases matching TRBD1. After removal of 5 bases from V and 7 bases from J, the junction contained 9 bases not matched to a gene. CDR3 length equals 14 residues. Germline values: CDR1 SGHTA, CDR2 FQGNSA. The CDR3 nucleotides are TGTGCCAGCAGCCGGGCCGGGACAGGATTTGAAGCTTTCTTT. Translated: CASSRAGTGFEAFF. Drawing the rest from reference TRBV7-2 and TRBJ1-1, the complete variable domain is GAGVSQSPSNKVTEKGKDVELRCDPISGHTALYWYRQSLGQGLEFLIYFQGNSAPDKSGLPSDRFSAERTGGSVSTLTIQRTQQEDSAVYLCASSRAGTGFEAFFGQGTRLTVV.

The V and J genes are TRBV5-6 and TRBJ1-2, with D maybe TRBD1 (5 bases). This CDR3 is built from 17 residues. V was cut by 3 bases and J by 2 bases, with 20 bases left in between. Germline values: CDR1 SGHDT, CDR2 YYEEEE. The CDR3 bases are TGTGCCAGCAGCTCCAGGGACCGCGGACGGTCAAACTATGGCTACACCTTC. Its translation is CASSSRDRGRSNYGYTF.

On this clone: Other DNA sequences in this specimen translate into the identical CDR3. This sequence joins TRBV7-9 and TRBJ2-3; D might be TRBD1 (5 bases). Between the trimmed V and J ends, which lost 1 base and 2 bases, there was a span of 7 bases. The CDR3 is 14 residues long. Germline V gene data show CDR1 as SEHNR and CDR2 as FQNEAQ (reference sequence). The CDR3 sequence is CASSLVGATDTQYF. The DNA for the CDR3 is TGTGCCAGCAGCTTAGTAGGGGCCACAGATACGCAGTATTTT. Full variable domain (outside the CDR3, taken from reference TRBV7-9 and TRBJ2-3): DTGVSQNPRHKITKRGQNVTFRCDPISEHNRLYWYRQTLGQGPEFLTYFQNEAQLEKSRLLSDRFSAERPKGSFSTLEIQRTEQGDSAMYLCASSLVGATDTQYFGPGTRLTVL.

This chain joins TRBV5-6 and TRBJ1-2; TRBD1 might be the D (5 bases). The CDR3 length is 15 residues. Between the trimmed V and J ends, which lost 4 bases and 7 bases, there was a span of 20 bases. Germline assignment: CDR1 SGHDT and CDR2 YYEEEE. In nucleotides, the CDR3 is TGTGCCAGCAGCGTAGAGGGACGGACTTTGGGTGGCTACACCTTC. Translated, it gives CASSVEGRTLGGYTF.

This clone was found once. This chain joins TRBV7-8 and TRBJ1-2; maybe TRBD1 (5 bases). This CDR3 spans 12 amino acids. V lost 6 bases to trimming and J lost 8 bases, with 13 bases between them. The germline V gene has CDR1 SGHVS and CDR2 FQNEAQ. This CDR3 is CASRTGGEGYTF. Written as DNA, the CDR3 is TGTGCCAGCAGGACTGGGGGGGAAGGCTACACCTTC.

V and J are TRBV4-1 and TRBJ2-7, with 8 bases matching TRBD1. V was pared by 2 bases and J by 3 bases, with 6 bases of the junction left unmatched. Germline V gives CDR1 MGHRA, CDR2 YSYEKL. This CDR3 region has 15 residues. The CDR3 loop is CASSQSGTGYYEQYF. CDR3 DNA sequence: TGCGCCAGCAGCCAATCCGGGACAGGTTACTACGAGCAGTACTTC.

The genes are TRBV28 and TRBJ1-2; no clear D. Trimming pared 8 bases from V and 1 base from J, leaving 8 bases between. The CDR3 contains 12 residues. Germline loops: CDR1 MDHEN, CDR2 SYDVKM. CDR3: CASGSSNYGYTF. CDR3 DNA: TGTGCCAGCGGCTCAAGTAACTATGGCTACACCTTC.

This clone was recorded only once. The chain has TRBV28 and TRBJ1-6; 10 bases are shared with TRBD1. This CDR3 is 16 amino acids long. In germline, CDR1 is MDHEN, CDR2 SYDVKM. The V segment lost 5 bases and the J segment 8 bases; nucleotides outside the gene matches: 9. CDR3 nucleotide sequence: TGTGCCAGCAGTACTCGTCGGACAGGGGGGGATTCACCCCTCCACTTT. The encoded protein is CASSTRRTGGDSPLHF.

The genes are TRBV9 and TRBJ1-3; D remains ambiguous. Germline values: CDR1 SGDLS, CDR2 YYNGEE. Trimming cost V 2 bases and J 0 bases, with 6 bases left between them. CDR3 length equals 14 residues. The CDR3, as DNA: TGTGCCAGCAGCGTTTGGGGCTCTGGAAACACCATATATTTT. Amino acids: CASSVWGSGNTIYF.

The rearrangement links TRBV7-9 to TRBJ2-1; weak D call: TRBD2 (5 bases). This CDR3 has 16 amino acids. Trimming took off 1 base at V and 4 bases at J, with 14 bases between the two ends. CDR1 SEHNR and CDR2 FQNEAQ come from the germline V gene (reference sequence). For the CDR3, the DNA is TGTGCCAGCAGCTTAGTTTTGGGGATAGCGTACAATGAGCAGTTCTTC. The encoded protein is CASSLVLGIAYNEQFF.

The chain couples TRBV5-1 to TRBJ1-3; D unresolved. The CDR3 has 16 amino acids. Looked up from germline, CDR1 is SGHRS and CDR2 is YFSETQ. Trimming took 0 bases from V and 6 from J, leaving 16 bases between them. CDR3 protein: CASSLGGSPSENTIYF. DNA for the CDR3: TGCGCCAGCAGCTTGGGAGGTTCTCCATCAGAAAACACCATATATTTT.

DNA for the CDR3: TGTGCCAGCAGTTACCGACAGGGGGCTAGCACAGATACGCAGTATTTT. This codes for CASSYRQGASTDTQYF. The chain joins TRBV6-5 to TRBJ2-3; TRBD1 matches at 10 bases. After removal of 2 bases from V and 0 bases from J, the junction contained 2 bases not matched to a gene. This CDR3 is built from 16 residues. Germline CDR1 is MNHEY and CDR2 is SVGAGI.

The CDR3 DNA is TGTGCCAGCAGCCCGCTGGACAGGGCTTATGGCTACACCTTC. Protein sequence: CASSPLDRAYGYTF. The chain couples TRBV7-8 to TRBJ1-2; 8 nucleotides agree with TRBD1. There are 14 residues in the CDR3. Germline V gives CDR1 SGHVS, CDR2 FQNEAQ. V dropped 5 bases and J dropped 5; count of bases not matched to a gene: 7. Looking up the rest from reference TRBV7-8 and TRBJ1-2 gives the full variable domain: GAGVSQSPRYKVAKRGQDVALRCDPISGHVSLFWYQQALGQGPEFLTYFQNEAQLDKSGLPSDRFFAERPEGSVSTLKIQRTQQEDSAVYLCASSPLDRAYGYTFGSGTRLTVV.

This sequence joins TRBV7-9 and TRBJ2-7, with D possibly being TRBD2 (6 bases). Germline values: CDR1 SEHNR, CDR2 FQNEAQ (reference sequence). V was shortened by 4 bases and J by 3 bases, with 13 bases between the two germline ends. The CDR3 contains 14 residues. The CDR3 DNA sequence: TGTGCCAGCAGCTCCCGGACTAATAACTACGAGCAGTACTTC. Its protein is CASSSRTNNYEQYF.

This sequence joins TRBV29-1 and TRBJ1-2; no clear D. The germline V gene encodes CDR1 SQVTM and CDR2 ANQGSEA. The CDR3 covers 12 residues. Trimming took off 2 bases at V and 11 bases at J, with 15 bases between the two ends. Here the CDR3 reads CSVELRLSWYTF. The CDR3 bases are TGCAGCGTTGAACTTAGACTCAGCTGGTACACCTTC. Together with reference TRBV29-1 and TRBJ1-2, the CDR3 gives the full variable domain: SAVISQKPSRDICQRGTSLTIQCQVDSQVTMMFWYRQQPGQSLTLIATANQGSEATYESGFVIDKFPISRPNLTFSTLTVSNMSPEDSSIYLCSVELRLSWYTFGSGTRLTVV.